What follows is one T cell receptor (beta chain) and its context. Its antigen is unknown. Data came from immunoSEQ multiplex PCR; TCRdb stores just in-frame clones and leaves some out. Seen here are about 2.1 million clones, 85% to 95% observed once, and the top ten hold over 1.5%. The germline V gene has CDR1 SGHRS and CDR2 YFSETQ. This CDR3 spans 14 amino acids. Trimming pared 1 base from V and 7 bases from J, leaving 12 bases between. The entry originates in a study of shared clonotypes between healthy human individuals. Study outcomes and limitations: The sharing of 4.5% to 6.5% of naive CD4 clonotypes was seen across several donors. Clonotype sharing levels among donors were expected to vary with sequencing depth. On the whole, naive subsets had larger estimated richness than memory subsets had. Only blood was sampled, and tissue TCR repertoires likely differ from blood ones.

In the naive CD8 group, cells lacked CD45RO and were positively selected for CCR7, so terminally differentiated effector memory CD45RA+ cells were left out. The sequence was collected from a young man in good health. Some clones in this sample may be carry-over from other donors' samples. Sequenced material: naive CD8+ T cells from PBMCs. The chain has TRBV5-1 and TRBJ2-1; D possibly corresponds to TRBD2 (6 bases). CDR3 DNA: TGCGCCAGCAGCTTGTCAGGCGGGATTAATGAGCAGTTCTTC. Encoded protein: CASSLSGGINEQFF.